This T cell receptor (beta chain) was captured in a study of tumor-infiltrating lymphocytes in primary liver carcinoma. Study overall: Stage T1-T3 N0M0 tumors measured about 4.2 to 11 cm at most.

A word on this clonotype: Its antigen is unidentified. Since a much larger clone is just one base distant, this may be a read error.

Whole-study findings and limits: Tumor-blood pairs (like tumor-adjacent pairs) overlapped less than tumor region pairs did.

The CDR3 totals 15 residues. CDR1 and CDR2 from the germline V gene are SQVTM and ANQGSEA. V dropped 7 bases and J dropped 6 bases, with 21 bases sitting between them. A constant-region primer primed TCR beta cDNA synthesis from roughly 520 ng of total RNA. Researchers made the TCR beta libraries by running three nested multiplex PCR rounds with slightly modified ARM-PCR. In the first two PCR rounds, TRBV1-TRBV30 forward primers were paired with a C-beta reverse primer, and each round lasted around 10 cycles. TCRdb re-called the multiplex PCR reads through MiXCR, storing one row per CDR3 protein. The sample has fewer than 400,000 distinct CDR3 sequences, roughly three fifths seen once. RNA was extracted from whole blood without cell sorting, alongside germline DNA. At sampling, these chronic HBV carriers had received no treatment.

The V gene is TRBV29-1, the J gene TRBJ2-2; D is possibly TRBD1 or TRBD2 (5 bases each). This receptor was identified in a woman aged 30 to 39 with primary liver carcinoma and hepatitis B virus infection. Sequencing input: peripheral blood. The CDR3 DNA is TGCAGCGCTGTATGGGGGAGTGGGCTACCCGGGGAGCTGTTTTTT. This gives the protein CSAVWGSGLPGELFF.